The rows below give T cell receptor beta chains drawn from one sample of a study of blood T cells in healthy people across ages. TCRdb processed the 5' RACE reads anew with MiXCR; each CDR3 protein has one entry. The top ten clones hold 8.5% to 9.5% of a sample with roughly 500,000 distinct CDR3 sequences, less than 25% of them seen once. These data also formed part of another study, on T cells of mothers and their children.

Sequencing used blood. Receptors originate from a boy between 10 and 17 years old in good health. CDR3s include the opening cysteine and the closing phenylalanine or tryptophan. D genes are given only for firm matches. Size tells how often a clone was seen (once, few, many) or the class of an expanded clone, and some rows leave it out.

few TRBD2 TRBJ2-5 TRBV4-3 CASSQGETSGGAETQYF TGCGCCAGCAGCCAAGGGGAGACTAGCGGGGGGGCAGAGACCCAGTACTTC
NA TRBD2 TRBJ2-7 TRBV29-1 CSVHLAGIETYEQYF TGCAGCGTCCACTTAGCGGGCATTGAGACCTACGAGCAGTACTTC
few NA TRBJ1-4 TRBV7-4 CASSPPTWGLEKLFF TGTGCCAGCAGCCCGCCGACGTGGGGCCTTGAAAAACTGTTTTTT
NA NA TRBJ2-1 TRBV28 CASSIHRAANEQFF TGTGCCAGCAGTATCCACAGGGCGGCCAATGAGCAGTTCTTC
few NA TRBJ1-6 TRBV9 CASSVDRQGYSPLHF TGTGCCAGCAGCGTAGATCGTCAGGGATATTCACCCCTCCACTTT
NA TRBD2 TRBJ2-7 TRBV2 CASTLGLADEQYF TGTGCCAGCACCTTGGGACTAGCGGACGAGCAGTACTTC
NA TRBD1 TRBJ2-3 TRBV2 CASSEGSGGMHTQYF TGTGCCAGCAGTGAAGGGTCAGGGGGCATGCATACGCAGTATTTT
few TRBD1 TRBJ1-1 TRBV28 CASSLGWTGQNTEAFF TGTGCCAGCAGTTTAGGGTGGACAGGGCAGAACACTGAAGCTTTCTTT
few TRBD1 TRBJ1-1 TRBV27 CASSWTGGTLNTEAFF TGTGCCAGCAGTTGGACAGGGGGAACATTGAACACTGAAGCTTTCTTT
NA NA TRBJ1-1 TRBV7-2 CASSLAPTPGTAFF TGTGCCAGCAGCTTAGCGCCCACACCAGGGACAGCTTTCTTT
few NA TRBJ1-6 TRBV14 CASSPGGVISPLHF TGTGCCAGCAGTCCAGGAGGGGTCATCTCACCCCTCCACTTT
few TRBD1 TRBJ1-2 TRBV18 CASSPPGTGNGYTF TGTGCCAGCTCACCTCCCGGGACAGGGAATGGCTACACCTTC
many TRBD1 TRBJ1-5 TRBV29-1 CSVSQGSQPQHF TGCAGCGTTTCACAGGGGAGTCAGCCCCAGCATTTT
NA TRBD1 TRBJ2-5 TRBV20-1 CSAKSGGQETQYF TGCAGTGCTAAATCAGGGGGCCAGGAGACCCAGTACTTC
NA TRBD1 TRBJ1-1 TRBV20-1 CSAKGGGPNTEAFF TGCAGTGCTAAGGGAGGGGGCCCGAACACTGAAGCTTTCTTT
NA TRBD1 TRBJ1-4 TRBV11-2 CATQQGEYTTNEKLFF TGTGCCACACAACAGGGGGAATATACAACTAATGAAAAACTGTTTTTT
NA NA TRBJ2-7 TRBV7-7 CASSLGGEYYEQYF TGTGCTAGCAGCTTAGGAGGGGAGTACTACGAGCAGTACTTC
few NA TRBJ2-7 TRBV20-1 CSARGTYEQYF TGCAGTGCTAGAGGGACCTACGAGCAGTACTTC
NA TRBD2 TRBJ2-5 TRBV6-1 CASSESAGGPKETQYF TGTGCCAGCAGTGAGTCAGCGGGGGGCCCGAAAGAGACCCAGTACTTC
many NA TRBJ1-4 TRBV12-3/TRBV12-4 CASSLRGQGEKLFF TGTGCCAGCAGTTTAAGAGGGCAGGGTGAAAAACTGTTTTTT
NA TRBD2 TRBJ2-7 TRBV11-1 CASSFARGPGGIYEQYF TGTGCCAGCAGCTTTGCGCGAGGACCGGGGGGAATCTACGAGCAGTACTTC
NA TRBD2 TRBJ2-1 TRBV3-1 CAPHRTSGPTSYNEQFF TGTGCCCCGCATCGGACTAGCGGCCCGACCTCCTACAACGAGCAGTTCTTC
few NA TRBJ1-4 TRBV5-1 CASSFSGGAHEKLFF TGCGCCAGCAGCTTTTCTGGGGGGGCCCATGAAAAACTGTTTTTT
NA NA TRBJ1-2 TRBV3-1 CASSLDKAYGYTF TGTGCCAGCAGCCTCGACAAGGCTTATGGCTACACCTTC
NA NA TRBJ1-5 TRBV7-2 CASSSPLDNQPQHF TGTGCCAGCAGCTCCCCTCTTGACAATCAGCCCCAGCATTTT
NA TRBD1 TRBJ2-1 TRBV9 CASSVAGQGHNEQFF TGTGCCAGCAGCGTAGCGGGACAGGGTCACAATGAGCAGTTCTTC
few NA TRBJ2-7 TRBV5-5 CASSLLTTGNEQYF TGTGCCAGCAGCTTACTAACTACAGGGAACGAGCAGTACTTC
NA NA TRBJ2-3 TRBV28 CASSFWRTDTQYF TGTGCCAGCAGTTTTTGGCGCACAGATACGCAGTATTTT
NA TRBD1 TRBJ2-7 TRBV5-1 CASSLLQTGGPEQYF TGCGCCAGCAGCCTACTTCAGACAGGGGGCCCCGAGCAGTACTTC
NA NA TRBJ1-1 TRBV19 CASSSRDVNTEAFF TGTGCCAGTAGTAGCAGAGACGTGAACACTGAAGCTTTCTTT
NA TRBD2 TRBJ2-1 TRBV29-1 CSVAAGGSYNEQFF TGCAGCGTTGCTGCGGGGGGCTCCTACAATGAGCAGTTCTTC
NA NA TRBJ2-2 TRBV7-2 CASSFMDRPRLFF TGTGCCAGCAGCTTTATGGACAGACCTAGGCTGTTTTTT
NA NA TRBJ2-1 TRBV20-1 CSARKGLRYNEQFF TGCAGTGCTAGAAAGGGACTCCGCTACAATGAGCAGTTCTTC
many NA TRBJ1-5 TRBV20-1 CSARVSLGNQPQHF TGCAGTGCTAGAGTGAGCCTTGGCAATCAGCCCCAGCATTTT
few NA TRBJ2-5 TRBV5-1 CASKIEGNLQETQYF TGCGCCAGCAAAATCGAGGGAAATCTACAAGAGACCCAGTACTTC
few NA TRBJ1-2 TRBV30 CACLQGNYGYTF TGTGCCTGCCTACAGGGCAACTATGGCTACACCTTC
NA NA TRBJ2-5 TRBV4-1 CASSQDIQGLGEETQYF TGCGCCAGCAGCCAAGATATTCAAGGTTTGGGGGAAGAGACCCAGTACTTC
few NA TRBJ2-5 TRBV20-1 CSVRLIKETQYF TGCAGTGTGCGACTAATAAAAGAGACCCAGTACTTC
NA NA TRBJ2-2 TRBV7-2 CASLGFANTGELFF TGTGCCAGCCTTGGATTCGCGAACACCGGGGAGCTGTTTTTT
few TRBD2 TRBJ2-2 TRBV12-3/TRBV12-4 CASTSSGTPTGELFF TGTGCCAGCACTTCTAGCGGGACACCCACCGGGGAGCTGTTTTTT
many NA TRBJ1-1 TRBV4-1 CASSPGQNTEAFF TGCGCCAGCAGCCCCGGACAGAACACTGAAGCTTTCTTT
many NA TRBJ2-5 TRBV6-6 CASSYNGETQYF TGTGCCAGCAGTTATAACGGAGAGACCCAGTACTTC
few TRBD1 TRBJ2-3 TRBV14 CASSRTGGLDTQYF TGTGCCAGCAGCCGGACAGGGGGTTTAGATACGCAGTATTTT
few NA TRBJ2-5 TRBV3-1 CASSQVALAGMETQYF TGTGCCAGCAGCCAAGTAGCGCTAGCAGGGATGGAGACCCAGTACTTC
NA NA TRBJ1-2 TRBV4-3 CASSQEFRGGNGYTF TGCGCCAGCAGCCAAGAGTTCCGGGGTGGGAATGGCTACACCTTC
few NA TRBJ2-5 TRBV4-2 CASSQSRRDWEETQYF TGTGCCAGCAGCCAAAGTCGTAGGGACTGGGAAGAGACCCAGTACTTC
few TRBD1 TRBJ1-5 TRBV6-6 CDPRDRGYSNQPQHF TGTGACCCCCGTGACAGGGGTTATAGCAATCAGCCCCAGCATTTT
NA NA TRBJ2-2 TRBV12-3/TRBV12-4 CATLGKWLTGELFF TGTGCCACCCTTGGGAAGTGGCTCACCGGGGAGCTGTTTTTT
NA NA TRBJ1-1 TRBV12-3/TRBV12-4 CASSTGRKTEAFF TGTGCCAGCAGCACCGGGCGAAAGACTGAAGCTTTCTTT
few TRBD1 TRBJ2-2 TRBV7-9 CASSPRTGTNTGELFF TGTGCCAGCAGCCCCCGGACAGGCACGAACACCGGGGAGCTGTTTTTT
few NA TRBJ2-1 TRBV15 CATSRDVSNEGFF TGTGCCACCAGCAGAGATGTGTCCAACGAAGGGTTCTTC
NA TRBD1 TRBJ1-2 TRBV12-3/TRBV12-4 CASRPKQGVDGYTF TGTGCCAGCAGGCCGAAACAGGGGGTAGATGGCTACACCTTC
few NA TRBJ2-1 TRBV2 CASSEGQDEQFF TGTGCCAGCAGTGAAGGGCAGGATGAGCAGTTCTTC
few NA TRBJ1-5 TRBV2 CASSGDGSNQPQHF TGTGCCAGCAGTGGGGACGGTAGCAATCAGCCCCAGCATTTT
NA NA TRBJ1-3 TRBV30 CAWSVWGRASGNTIYF TGTGCCTGGAGTGTATGGGGCAGGGCATCTGGAAACACCATATATTTT
NA TRBD1 TRBJ1-2 TRBV7-9 CASSLVAGQADYGYTF TGTGCCAGCAGCTTAGTGGCCGGACAGGCGGACTATGGCTACACCTTC
NA NA TRBJ2-5 TRBV5-1 CASSLMEAGTETQYF TGCGCCAGCAGCTTGATGGAGGCTGGGACGGAGACCCAGTACTTC
NA NA TRBJ1-1 TRBV7-9 CALTRDTEAFF TGTGCCCTTACCCGGGACACTGAAGCTTTCTTT
NA NA TRBJ2-1 TRBV4-3 CASSQDGGALVHEQFF TGCGCCAGCAGCCAAGACGGAGGGGCCTTAGTCCATGAGCAGTTCTTC